This TCR beta chain is from a study of blood T cell repertoires in COVID-19. For the study at large: COVID-19 samples from acute and convalescent phases originated in the United States, Italy and Spain. The analysed material was cDNA or gDNA that came from T cells, B-cell-depleted T cells, or PBMCs.

Study processing details: Estimation of nucleated cell counts relied on the amplification of reference gene primers. Clones were read by immunoSEQ multiplex PCR, and TCRdb kept only the in-frame ones, dropping some. That table furnishes V, J and clone size, whereas the DNA furnished D and trimming. The sample includes about 120,000 clones, around 89% of them seen just once. During active infection, Seattle patients enrolled and were then monitored through disease. This CDR3 has 15 amino acids. The germline CDR1 and CDR2 sequences are MGHRA and YSYEKL. V dropped 2 bases and J dropped 6 bases, with 13 bases sitting between them.

Specimen: peripheral blood. V usage is TRBV4-1 and J usage is TRBJ1-4; D is unresolved. The clonotype comes from a woman aged 55-70 years with COVID-19, enrolled during active disease. Here the CDR3 reads CASSQRGKKDEKLFF. CDR3 coding DNA: TGCGCCAGCAGCCAACGAGGGAAGAAGGATGAAAAACTGTTTTTT.